One and the same sample provided the 28 T cell receptor beta chains below, sequenced in a study of glioma-infiltrating T cells after dendritic cell vaccination. The protocol was immunoSEQ multiplex PCR, while the TCRdb copy is restricted to in-frame clones and leaves out a portion. The repertoire holds fewer than 45,000 clones, with almost 85% as singletons. The source was blood, collected before dendritic cell vaccination. The receptor set was obtained from a human donor with glioblastoma.

The chain uses TRBV5-4 and TRBJ2-4; 13 positions match TRBD2. The trim removed 1 base at V and 6 bases at J, leaving 7 bases unmatched. The germline CDR1 and CDR2 sequences are SGHNT and YYREEE (reference sequence). The CDR3 has 17 amino acids. As DNA, the CDR3 is TGTGCCAGCAGCTTGTACGGGACTAGCGGGGCGGGAAACATTCAGTACTTC. Amino acids: CASSLYGTSGAGNIQYF.

This chain uses TRBV7-9 with TRBJ2-7; no firm D call. V lost 5 bases, J lost 4 bases, and 12 bases lay in between. Germline V gene sequence: CDR1 SEHNR, CDR2 FQNEAQ (reference sequence). This CDR3 is built from 13 residues. CDR3 coding DNA: TGTGCCAGCAGCCCGTCGCGGTCATACGAGCAGTACTTC. This gives the protein CASSPSRSYEQYF.

The chain uses TRBV11-3 and TRBJ2-2; D may be TRBD2 (6 bases). This CDR3 is built from 15 residues. Trimming removed 4 bases at V and 1 base at J, with 10 bases between. CDR1 is SGHNT and CDR2 is YENEEA in the germline V gene. This CDR3 reads CASSSGLGNTGELFF. Written as DNA, the CDR3 is TGTGCCAGCAGCTCGGGACTGGGGAACACCGGGGAGCTGTTTTTT.

The table lists this clone with a count of one. This chain joins TRBV7-9 and TRBJ1-1; 7 nucleotides match TRBD1. The V gene's germline CDR1 is SEHNR and CDR2 FQNEAQ (reference sequence). V gave up 3 bases and J gave up 3 bases; unmatched junction bases: 1. The CDR3 runs 13 residues. CDR3 region: CASSFGQDTEAFF. The DNA for the CDR3 is TGTGCCAGCAGCTTCGGACAGGACACTGAAGCTTTCTTT. The full variable domain, completed using reference TRBV7-9 and TRBJ1-1, is DTGVSQNPRHKITKRGQNVTFRCDPISEHNRLYWYRQTLGQGPEFLTYFQNEAQLEKSRLLSDRFSAERPKGSFSTLEIQRTEQGDSAMYLCASSFGQDTEAFFGQGTRLTVV.

This clone occurred once. V and J are TRBV19 and TRBJ2-7, with D possibly matching TRBD2 (6 bases). Germline CDR1 LNHDA, CDR2 SQIVND (reference sequence). CDR3 length: 17 amino acids. V shed 5 bases and J shed 3 bases, with 23 bases lying between them. CDR3 residues: CASSLISFAGQSYEQYF. CDR3 in DNA: TGTGCCAGTAGTCTCATCTCTTTCGCGGGGCAGAGCTACGAGCAGTACTTC.

The chain has TRBV29-1 and TRBJ2-2; TRBD1 agrees at 7 bases. Germline lookup yields CDR1 SQVTM and CDR2 ANQGSEA. CDR3 size: 15 residues. V was pared by 7 bases and J by 2 bases, with 10 bases of the junction left unmatched. The CDR3 here is CSAVLGQSNTGELFF. For the CDR3, the DNA is TGCAGCGCCGTCCTGGGACAGAGCAACACCGGGGAGCTGTTTTTT.

This rearrangement joins TRBV5-4 to TRBJ2-3; unclear D gene. Trimming shortened V by 4 bases and J by 6 bases, and 21 bases separated the two germline ends. Germline V gene sequence: CDR1 SGHNT, CDR2 YYREEE (reference sequence). The CDR3 is 16 amino acids. In DNA, the CDR3 is TGTGCCAGCAGCAGCGCCCGTGGTGCTTCATGGGATACGCAGTATTTT. This sequence encodes CASSSARGASWDTQYF.

The table lists this clone with a count of one. The V call is TRBV15, the J call TRBJ2-7, with 9 bases lining up with TRBD1. Trimming removed 5 bases from V and 2 bases from J; junction bases left unmatched: 10. Germline V gene data show CDR1 as LNHNV and CDR2 as YYDKDF (reference sequence). CDR3 length: 16 residues. The CDR3 DNA sequence: TGTGCCACCAGCCAAGTGCGGGACAGGGTTACCTACGAGCAGTACTTC. Amino acid sequence: CATSQVRDRVTYEQYF. The full variable domain, in which reference TRBV15 and TRBJ2-7 provide the parts outside the CDR3, is DAMVIQNPRYQVTQFGKPVTLSCSQTLNHNVMYWYQQKSSQAPKLLFHYYDKDFNNEADTPDNFQSRRPNTSFCFLDIRSPGLGDTAMYLCATSQVRDRVTYEQYFGPGTRLTVT.

A single count supports this clone. The chain links TRBV7-3 to TRBJ2-3; D unclear. Germline V gene sequence: CDR1 SGHTA, CDR2 FQGTGA. The CDR3 sequence is 15 residues long. V gave up 1 base and J gave up 1 base, with 9 bases separating them. The CDR3 DNA follows: TGTGCCAGCAGCTTAAGCCCAGGTCGCACAGATACGCAGTATTTT. It yields the protein CASSLSPGRTDTQYF. Filled out from reference TRBV7-3 and TRBJ2-3, the complete variable domain reads GAGVSQTPSNKVTEKGKYVELRCDPISGHTALYWYRQSLGQGPEFLIYFQGTGAADDSGLPNDRFFAVRPEGSVSTLKIQRTERGDSAVYLCASSLSPGRTDTQYFGPGTRLTVL.

The V and J genes are TRBV5-1 and TRBJ2-1; tentative D call: TRBD2 (6 bases). The V and J ends lost 0 bases and 9 bases respectively, with 19 bases between them. In germline, CDR1 is SGHRS, CDR2 YFSETQ. The CDR3 covers 16 residues. CDR3 protein: CASSLGRDPVRGEQFF. The CDR3 DNA sequence: TGCGCCAGCAGCTTGGGTCGGGACCCCGTGCGGGGTGAGCAGTTCTTC.

The chain couples TRBV11-1 to TRBJ2-1; possible D gene TRBD1, 5 bases. From germline, CDR1 is SGHAT and CDR2 FQDESV (reference sequence). V was cut by 2 bases and J by 4 bases, with 9 bases left in between. The CDR3 runs 14 residues. CDR3 sequence reads: CASSLSGKYNEQFF. The CDR3 coding sequence is TGTGCCAGCAGCTTATCAGGGAAGTACAATGAGCAGTTCTTC.

The CDR3 loop is CASSLDTGKLFF. The CDR3 bases are TGTGCCAGCAGCTTAGATACAGGAAAACTGTTTTTT. The chain employs TRBV7-2 and TRBJ1-4; possible D gene TRBD1, 5 bases. The V gene lost 1 base and the J gene lost 10 bases, with 7 bases spanning the gap. Looked up from germline, CDR1 is SGHTA and CDR2 is FQGNSA. The CDR3 is 12 residues long.

The gene calls are TRBV9 and TRBJ1-6; D is unclear. The CDR3 has 13 amino acids. The V gene lost 1 base and the J gene lost 7 bases, with 6 bases spanning the gap. CDR1 and CDR2 from the germline V gene are SGDLS and YYNGEE. The CDR3, as DNA: TGTGCCAGCAGCGTATTCGAGAATTCACCCCTCCACTTT. This translates into CASSVFENSPLHF.

The chain combines TRBV5-1 with TRBJ2-7; 10 bases align to TRBD2. Germline CDR1 reads SGHRS; CDR2 reads YFSETQ. The CDR3 has 15 residues. With V trimmed by 4 bases and J by 2 bases, 6 bases remained unmatched. The CDR3 nucleotides are TGCGCCAGCAGCCCCTCTAGCGGGGGAACCTACGAGCAGTACTTC. This codes for CASSPSSGGTYEQYF.

The V call is TRBV6-5, the J call TRBJ2-7; 7 bases line up with TRBD1. The ends lost 4 bases at V and 3 bases at J; junction bases unmatched: 6. This CDR3 is built from 14 residues. CDR1 and CDR2 (germline): MNHEY, SVGAGI. CDR3 sequence reads: CASSSGTEDYEQYF. CDR3 in DNA: TGTGCCAGCAGTTCCGGGACAGAAGACTACGAGCAGTACTTC.

V is TRBV5-4 and J is TRBJ1-6; 7 bases are shared with TRBD1. V gave up 6 bases and J gave up 8 bases; unmatched junction bases: 11. The CDR3 spans 15 residues. Germline CDR1 SGHNT, CDR2 YYREEE (reference sequence). CDR3 sequence reads: CASKYWGGQDSPLHF. In DNA, the CDR3 is TGTGCCAGCAAATACTGGGGAGGACAGGATTCACCCCTCCACTTT.

As regards this clone: Additional DNA sequences in this sample encode the identical CDR3. This chain links TRBV5-4 with TRBJ1-6; D possibly corresponds to TRBD1 (6 bases). Germline values: CDR1 SGHNT, CDR2 YYREEE (reference sequence). V was clipped by 1 base and J by 10 bases, with 15 bases between them. The CDR3 has 15 amino acids. CDR3 nucleotide sequence: TGTGCCAGCAGCTTGAGGTCCGCAGGGGCCTCACCCCTCCACTTT. Its protein product is CASSLRSAGASPLHF.

In this sample, this clone turned up once. The V call is TRBV2, the J call TRBJ1-5, with D possibly being TRBD1 (6 bases). The length of the CDR3 is 14 residues. In germline, CDR1 is SNHLY, CDR2 FYNNEI. The V and J ends lost 5 bases and 5 bases respectively, with 13 bases between them. DNA for the CDR3: TGTGCCAGCAGTATTGGGGGCCGCGATCAGCCCCAGCATTTT. This codes for CASSIGGRDQPQHF.

V gene TRBV9 combines with J gene TRBJ2-1; the D gene is possibly TRBD1 (5 bases). Trimming took off 0 bases at V and 7 bases at J, with 14 bases between the two ends. This CDR3 comprises 15 residues. Germline V gives CDR1 SGDLS, CDR2 YYNGEE. CDR3: CASSVEAGLLNEQFF. CDR3 DNA: TGTGCCAGCAGCGTAGAGGCAGGGCTTTTGAATGAGCAGTTCTTC.

V and J are TRBV11-2 and TRBJ1-1, with D maybe TRBD1 (6 bases). This CDR3 region has 15 residues. Trimming took 0 bases from V and 3 from J, leaving 11 bases between them. The germline gives CDR1 SGHAT, CDR2 FQNNGV. The CDR3 loop reads CASSLDPGVDTEAFF. In DNA form, the CDR3 reads TGTGCCAGCAGCTTAGACCCAGGGGTAGACACTGAAGCTTTCTTT.

This rearrangement joins TRBV2 to TRBJ2-1; D is undetermined. The CDR3 consists of 13 residues. CDR1 is SNHLY and CDR2 is FYNNEI in the germline V gene. V was cut by 4 bases and J by 7 bases, with 11 bases left in between. The CDR3: CASSAVASNEQFF. The DNA for the CDR3 is TGTGCCAGCAGTGCGGTAGCCTCGAATGAGCAGTTCTTC.

This clone was seen only a few times. This chain connects TRBV28 to TRBJ1-2; D remains ambiguous. The V gene lost 3 bases and the J gene lost 7 bases, with 21 bases spanning the gap. The CDR3 covers 16 residues. The germline CDR1 and CDR2 sequences are MDHEN and SYDVKM. This CDR3 is CASSFLGRQRAGGYTF. The DNA of the CDR3 is TGTGCCAGCAGTTTCCTTGGCCGGCAGAGGGCCGGTGGCTACACCTTC.

The chain recombines TRBV7-9 with TRBJ2-5; 7 nucleotides agree with TRBD1. J lost 5 bases, V lost 2 bases, and 8 bases had no gene match. The CDR3 sequence is 15 residues long. Per germline, CDR1 SEHNR and CDR2 FQNEAQ (reference sequence). The CDR3 spells CASSLWDSSRETQYF. CDR3 sequence (DNA): TGTGCCAGCAGCTTATGGGACAGCTCCCGGGAGACCCAGTACTTC.

V usage is TRBV9 and J usage is TRBJ2-4, with a weak D call TRBD2 (5 bases). V was cut by 0 bases and J by 3 bases, with 16 bases left in between. The germline V gene encodes CDR1 SGDLS and CDR2 YYNGEE. CDR3 length: 17 residues. The CDR3 DNA sequence: TGTGCCAGCAGCGTAGCTGAGTGGGCAGAGGGCAAAAACATTCAGTACTTC. Translated: CASSVAEWAEGKNIQYF.

This chain connects TRBV7-3 to TRBJ2-1; TRBD2 matches at 9 bases. V lost 0 bases, J lost 4 bases, and 1 base stayed unmatched. CDR3 length: 15 residues. Germline V gene sequence: CDR1 SGHTA, CDR2 FQGTGA. The CDR3 nucleotides are TGTGCCAGCAGCTTAACTAGCGGGGGTTACAATGAGCAGTTCTTC. Amino acid sequence: CASSLTSGGYNEQFF.

The rearrangement links TRBV4-3 to TRBJ2-3, with D possibly TRBD2 on 6 matching bases. Germline CDR1 and CDR2: LGHNA and YSLEER. The CDR3 consists of 19 residues. V was cut by 0 bases and J by 0 bases, with 19 bases left in between. In nucleotides, the CDR3 is TGCGCCAGCAGCCAAGATCGCGCGGGGCCGGACTTTAGCACAGATACGCAGTATTTT. Encoded protein: CASSQDRAGPDFSTDTQYF.

The J gene is TRBJ1-1, the V gene TRBV7-9; a weak D match, TRBD1 (5 bases). CDR3 length: 12 amino acids. The V gene lost 6 bases and the J gene lost 6 bases, with 11 bases spanning the gap. In germline, CDR1 is SEHNR, CDR2 FQNEAQ (reference sequence). CDR3 residues: CASRGGFPEAFF. The DNA for the CDR3 is TGTGCCAGCAGGGGGGGGTTCCCTGAAGCTTTCTTT.

This clone was seen just once. This chain links TRBV13 with TRBJ2-7; 10 bases are shared with TRBD1. Germline trimming cut 0 bases from V and 0 bases from J; bases unmatched to any gene: 8. The CDR3 is made up of 18 amino acids. CDR1 and CDR2 (germline): PRHDT, FYEKMQ (reference sequence). CDR3 sequence (DNA): TGTGCCAGCAGCTTAGGCCCCGGGACAGGGGAACTCTCCTACGAGCAGTACTTC. As protein: CASSLGPGTGELSYEQYF.